Listed below are T cell receptor beta chains from one sample, sequenced in a study of T cell responses to AZD1222 COVID-19 vaccine. Produced via immunoSEQ multiplex PCR; TCRdb's table is partial and in-frame only. The sample carries about 160,000 clones, around 94% recorded once. The sample in question was peripheral blood, obtained 28 days after the second AZD1222 dose. The source is an adult who received the AZD1222 COVID-19 vaccine. The CDR3 runs from the conserved cysteine through the conserved F or W. The D gene is left open where the match is weak. For some rows the clone size is stated as once, few or many, or as a class when expanded; others skip it.

size: -
length: 13
D: -
V: TRBV30
J: TRBJ1-2
CDR3: CAWSVQGGYGYTF
DNA: TGTGCCTGGAGTGTACAAGGGGGCTATGGCTACACCTTC

size: -
length: 13
D: TRBD2
V: TRBV6-2/TRBV6-3
J: TRBJ2-1
CDR3: CASSYSGTSDSFF
DNA: TGTGCCAGCAGTTACTCGGGGACTAGCGATAGTTTCTTC

size: -
length: 14
D: -
V: TRBV5-1
J: TRBJ1-6
CDR3: CASSLAGKGSPLHF
DNA: TGCGCCAGCAGCTTGGCTGGGAAGGGTTCACCCCTCCACTTT

size: -
length: 13
D: -
V: TRBV9
J: TRBJ2-1
CDR3: CASSAGSFREQFF
DNA: TGTGCCAGCAGCGCCGGGAGTTTTAGAGAGCAGTTCTTC

size: -
length: 16
D: -
V: TRBV19
J: TRBJ1-1
CDR3: CASSIRQGGGDTEAFF
DNA: TGTGCCAGTAGTATTAGGCAGGGAGGAGGGGACACTGAAGCTTTCTTT

size: -
length: 15
D: -
V: TRBV5-8
J: TRBJ2-2
CDR3: CASSLVTGRAGELFF
DNA: TGTGCCAGCAGCTTGGTGACAGGGAGGGCCGGGGAGCTGTTTTTT

size: -
length: 14
D: -
V: TRBV30
J: TRBJ1-4
CDR3: CAWRAGGFNEKLFF
DNA: TGTGCCTGGAGGGCCGGAGGATTTAATGAAAAACTGTTTTTT

size: -
length: 12
D: -
V: TRBV30
J: TRBJ1-2
CDR3: CAWSPTVYGYTF
DNA: TGTGCCTGGAGTCCGACAGTTTATGGCTACACCTTC

size: -
length: 15
D: TRBD2
V: TRBV28
J: TRBJ2-1
CDR3: CASSPRTSVYNEQFF
DNA: TGTGCCAGCAGCCCTAGGACTAGCGTTTACAATGAGCAGTTCTTC

size: -
length: 16
D: -
V: TRBV25-1
J: TRBJ1-1
CDR3: CASSESGDGLNTEAFF
DNA: TGTGCCAGCAGTGAATCTGGTGACGGGCTGAACACTGAAGCTTTCTTT

size: few
length: 14
D: TRBD1
V: TRBV7-7
J: TRBJ2-7
CDR3: CASSNGQGAHEQYF
DNA: TGTGCCAGCAGCAACGGACAGGGGGCCCACGAGCAGTACTTC

size: -
length: 13
D: -
V: TRBV10-3
J: TRBJ2-7
CDR3: CAISEQTGIEQYF
DNA: TGTGCCATCAGTGAGCAAACGGGAATCGAGCAGTACTTC

size: once
length: 11
D: -
V: TRBV12-3/TRBV12-4
J: TRBJ1-4
CDR3: CASSLGEKLFF
DNA: TGTGCCAGCAGTTTGGGGGAAAAACTGTTTTTT

size: -
length: 10
D: -
V: TRBV19
J: TRBJ2-2
CDR3: CASGGGELFF
DNA: TGTGCCAGCGGGGGCGGGGAGCTGTTTTTT

size: once
length: 15
D: TRBD2
V: TRBV19
J: TRBJ2-1
CDR3: CASRVGLASYNEQFF
DNA: TGTGCCAGTAGAGTGGGACTAGCGTCCTACAATGAGCAGTTCTTC

size: few
length: 17
D: TRBD2
V: TRBV5-1
J: TRBJ2-1
CDR3: CASSLARDPGLAGEQFF
DNA: TGCGCCAGCAGCTTGGCCAGAGACCCGGGACTAGCGGGAGAGCAGTTCTTC

size: -
length: 12
D: -
V: TRBV3-1/TRBV3-2
J: TRBJ2-7
CDR3: CASSQSGYEQYF
DNA: TGTGCCAGCAGCCAAAGCGGGTACGAGCAGTACTTC

size: -
length: 14
D: TRBD1
V: TRBV7-9
J: TRBJ1-1
CDR3: CASFRGQINTEAFF
DNA: TGTGCCAGCTTTAGGGGACAGATTAACACTGAAGCTTTCTTT

size: -
length: 11
D: -
V: TRBV6-5
J: TRBJ2-3
CDR3: CASQTTDTQYF
DNA: TGTGCCAGCCAGACAACAGATACGCAGTATTTT

size: once
length: 14
D: TRBD1
V: TRBV5-1
J: TRBJ1-1
CDR3: CASSSRGPNTEAFF
DNA: TGCGCCAGCAGCTCCAGGGGGCCCAACACTGAAGCTTTCTTT

size: -
length: 14
D: -
V: TRBV18
J: TRBJ1-1
CDR3: CASSPGRGNTEAFF
DNA: TGTGCCAGCTCTCCCGGACGAGGCAACACTGAAGCTTTCTTT

size: -
length: 16
D: TRBD1
V: TRBV4-1
J: TRBJ1-2
CDR3: CASSHGPGQRSNGYTF
DNA: TGCGCCAGCAGCCATGGTCCGGGACAGCGCTCTAATGGCTACACCTTC

size: -
length: 14
D: TRBD1
V: TRBV2
J: TRBJ1-1
CDR3: CASSSTGSITEAFF
DNA: TGTGCCAGCAGTTCGACAGGGTCGATCACTGAAGCTTTCTTT

size: -
length: 15
D: -
V: TRBV27
J: TRBJ1-2
CDR3: CASRGPATGNYGYTF
DNA: TGTGCCAGCAGAGGCCCTGCGACAGGCAACTATGGCTACACCTTC

size: -
length: 14
D: -
V: TRBV25-1
J: TRBJ1-6
CDR3: CASSDRRNNSPLHF
DNA: TGTGCCAGCAGTGACCGACGGAATAATTCACCCCTCCACTTT

size: -
length: 17
D: TRBD1
V: TRBV7-6
J: TRBJ1-2
CDR3: CASSDISGTDGNYGYTF
DNA: TGTGCCAGCAGCGATATTTCCGGGACAGACGGGAACTATGGCTACACCTTC

size: once
length: 14
D: TRBD1
V: TRBV5-1
J: TRBJ1-2
CDR3: CASSYDREDYGYTF
DNA: TGCGCCAGCAGCTATGACAGGGAAGATTATGGCTACACCTTC

size: -
length: 13
D: -
V: TRBV10-3
J: TRBJ1-1
CDR3: CAISEGGNTEAFF
DNA: TGTGCCATCAGTGAGGGTGGGAACACTGAAGCTTTCTTT

size: many
length: 16
D: -
V: TRBV14
J: TRBJ2-7
CDR3: CASSQDSGPFGNEQYF
DNA: TGTGCCAGCAGCCAAGATTCTGGGCCTTTTGGGAACGAGCAGTACTTC

size: -
length: 17
D: TRBD2
V: TRBV5-4
J: TRBJ2-7
CDR3: CASSHSLAGGPGYEQYF
DNA: TGTGCCAGCAGCCATTCTTTAGCGGGAGGGCCAGGATACGAGCAGTACTTC

size: -
length: 13
D: TRBD1
V: TRBV11-1
J: TRBJ1-2
CDR3: CASSRDRIYGYTF
DNA: TGTGCCAGCAGCCGGGACAGGATTTATGGCTACACCTTC

size: -
length: 13
D: -
V: TRBV5-6
J: TRBJ1-2
CDR3: CASRTGRNYGYTF
DNA: TGTGCCAGCAGGACGGGTCGTAACTATGGCTACACCTTC

size: -
length: 16
D: TRBD2
V: TRBV27
J: TRBJ2-7
CDR3: CASSLIRTSAFYEQYF
DNA: TGTGCCAGCAGTCTGATTCGGACTAGCGCATTCTACGAGCAGTACTTC

size: -
length: 19
D: TRBD2
V: TRBV19
J: TRBJ2-1
CDR3: CASSITPVGLAGTYNEQFF
DNA: TGTGCCAGTAGTATAACCCCGGTTGGACTAGCGGGAACCTACAATGAGCAGTTCTTC

size: -
length: 14
D: -
V: TRBV28
J: TRBJ2-2
CDR3: CASSLSGIGGELFF
DNA: TGTGCCAGCAGTTTGTCGGGGATTGGCGGGGAGCTGTTTTTT

size: few
length: 13
D: -
V: TRBV7-9
J: TRBJ2-2
CDR3: CASSLSSPGELFF
DNA: TGTGCCAGCAGCTTATCCAGCCCCGGGGAGCTGTTTTTT

size: -
length: 13
D: -
V: TRBV10-3
J: TRBJ1-1
CDR3: CAISEGRVTEAFF
DNA: TGTGCCATCAGTGAGGGGCGCGTCACTGAAGCTTTCTTT

size: -
length: 15
D: -
V: TRBV10-2
J: TRBJ1-1
CDR3: CASSDSYRAPTEAFF
DNA: TGCGCCAGCAGTGACTCTTACAGAGCGCCCACTGAAGCTTTCTTT

size: -
length: 16
D: TRBD2
V: TRBV15
J: TRBJ2-1
CDR3: CATSRDPSGRGNEQFF
DNA: TGTGCCACCAGCAGAGATCCTAGCGGGAGGGGCAATGAGCAGTTCTTC

size: -
length: 13
D: -
V: TRBV24-1
J: TRBJ2-1
CDR3: CATQGGSYNEQFF
DNA: TGTGCGACCCAGGGGGGGTCCTACAATGAGCAGTTCTTC

size: once
length: 15
D: -
V: TRBV7-2
J: TRBJ1-5
CDR3: CASSLGSGVNQPQHF
DNA: TGTGCCAGCAGCTTGGGGTCAGGAGTCAATCAGCCCCAGCATTTT

size: -
length: 16
D: -
V: TRBV18
J: TRBJ1-1
CDR3: CASSPEGAGGFSKAFF
DNA: TGTGCCAGCTCACCAGAGGGAGCCGGTGGCTTTTCAAAAGCTTTCTTT